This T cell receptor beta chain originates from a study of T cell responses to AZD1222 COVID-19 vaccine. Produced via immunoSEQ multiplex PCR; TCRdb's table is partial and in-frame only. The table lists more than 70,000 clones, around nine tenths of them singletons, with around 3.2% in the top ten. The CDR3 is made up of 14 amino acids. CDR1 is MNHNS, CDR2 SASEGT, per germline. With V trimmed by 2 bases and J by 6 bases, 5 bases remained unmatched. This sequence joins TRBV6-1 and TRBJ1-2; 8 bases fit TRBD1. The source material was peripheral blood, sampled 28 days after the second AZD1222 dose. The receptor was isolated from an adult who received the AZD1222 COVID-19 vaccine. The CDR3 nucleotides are TGTGCCAGCAGTGAAATGGGACAGGAAGATGGCTACACCTTC. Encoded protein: CASSEMGQEDGYTF.